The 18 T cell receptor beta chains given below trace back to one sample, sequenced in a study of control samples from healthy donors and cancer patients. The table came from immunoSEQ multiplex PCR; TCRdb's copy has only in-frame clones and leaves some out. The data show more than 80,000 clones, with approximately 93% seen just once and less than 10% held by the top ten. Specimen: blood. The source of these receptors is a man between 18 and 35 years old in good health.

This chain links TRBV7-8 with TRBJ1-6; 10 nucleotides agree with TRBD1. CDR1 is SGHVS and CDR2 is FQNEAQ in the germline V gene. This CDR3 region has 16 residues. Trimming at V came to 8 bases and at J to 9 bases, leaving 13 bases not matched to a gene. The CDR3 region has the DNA TGTGCCAGCCAGCTAACCGGGACAGGGGTTGGTTCACCCCTCCACTTT. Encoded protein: CASQLTGTGVGSPLHF.

The CDR3 loop reads CSIGQGAPEQYF. The CDR3 coding sequence is TGCAGCATTGGACAGGGGGCCCCCGAGCAGTACTTC. This rearrangement joins TRBV29-1 to TRBJ2-7; TRBD1 aligns across 11 bases. Germline assignment: CDR1 SQVTM and CDR2 ANQGSEA. J was trimmed by 6 bases and V by 8 bases; bases with no gene match: 6. The CDR3 length is 12 residues.

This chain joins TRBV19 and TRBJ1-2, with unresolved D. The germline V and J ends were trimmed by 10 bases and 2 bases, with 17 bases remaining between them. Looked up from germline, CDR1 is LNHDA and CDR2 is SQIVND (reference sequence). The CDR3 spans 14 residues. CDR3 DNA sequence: TGTGCCACCCTCGGTGATAGGCCGAACTATGGCTACACCTTC. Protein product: CATLGDRPNYGYTF.

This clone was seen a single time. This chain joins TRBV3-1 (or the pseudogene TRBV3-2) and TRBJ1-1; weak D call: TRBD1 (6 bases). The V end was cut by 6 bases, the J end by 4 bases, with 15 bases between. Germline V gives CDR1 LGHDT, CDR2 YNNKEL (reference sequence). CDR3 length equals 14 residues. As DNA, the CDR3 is TGTGCCAGCAGTCCTCAGGGGTCGGGCACTGAAGCTTTCTTT. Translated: CASSPQGSGTEAFF.

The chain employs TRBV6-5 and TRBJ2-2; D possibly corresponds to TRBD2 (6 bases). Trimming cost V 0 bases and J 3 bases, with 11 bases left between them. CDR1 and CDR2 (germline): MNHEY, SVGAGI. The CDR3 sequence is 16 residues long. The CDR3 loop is CASSYSGEVYTGELFF. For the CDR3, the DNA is TGTGCCAGCAGTTACTCGGGGGAGGTGTACACCGGGGAGCTGTTTTTT.

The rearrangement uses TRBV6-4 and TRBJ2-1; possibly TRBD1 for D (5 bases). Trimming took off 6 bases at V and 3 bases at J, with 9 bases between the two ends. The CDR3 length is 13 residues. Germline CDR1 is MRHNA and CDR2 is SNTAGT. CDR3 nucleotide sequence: TGTGCCAGCAGCGTCGACAGCTACAATGAGCAGTTCTTC. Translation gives CASSVDSYNEQFF.

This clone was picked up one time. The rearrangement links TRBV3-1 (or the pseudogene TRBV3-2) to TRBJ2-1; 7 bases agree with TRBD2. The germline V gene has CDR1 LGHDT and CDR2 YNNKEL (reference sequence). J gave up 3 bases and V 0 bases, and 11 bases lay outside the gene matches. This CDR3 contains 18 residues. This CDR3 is CASSQEPFSGPSYNEQFF. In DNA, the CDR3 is TGTGCCAGCAGCCAAGAACCCTTTAGCGGGCCCAGCTACAATGAGCAGTTCTTC.

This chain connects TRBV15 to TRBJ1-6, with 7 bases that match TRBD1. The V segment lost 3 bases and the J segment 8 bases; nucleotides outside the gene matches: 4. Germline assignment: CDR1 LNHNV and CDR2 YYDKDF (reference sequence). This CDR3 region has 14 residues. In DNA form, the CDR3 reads TGTGCCACCAGCAGCCTGGGACAGCATTCACCCCTCCACTTT. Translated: CATSSLGQHSPLHF.

CDR3 in DNA: TGTGCCAGCAGCCGTCGGCGAGGGAACACTGAAGCTTTCTTT. Encoded protein: CASSRRRGNTEAFF. The V call is TRBV7-2, the J call TRBJ1-1; D is uncertain. CDR1 and CDR2 (germline): SGHTA, FQGNSA. Trimming shortened V by 5 bases and J by 1 base, and 11 bases separated the two germline ends. The CDR3 totals 14 residues.

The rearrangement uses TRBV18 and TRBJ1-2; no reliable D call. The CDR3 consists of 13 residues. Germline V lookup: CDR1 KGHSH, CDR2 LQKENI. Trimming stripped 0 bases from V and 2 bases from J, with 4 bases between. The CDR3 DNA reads TGTGCCAGCTCACCACCCGTAAACTATGGCTACACCTTC. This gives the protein CASSPPVNYGYTF.

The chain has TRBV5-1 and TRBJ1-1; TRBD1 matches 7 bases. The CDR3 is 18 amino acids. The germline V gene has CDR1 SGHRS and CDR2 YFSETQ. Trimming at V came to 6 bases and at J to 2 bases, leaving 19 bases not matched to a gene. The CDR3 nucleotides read TGCGCCAGCATGGGGTCCCGTCCAGCAGGGGGACTAAACACTGAAGCTTTCTTT. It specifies CASMGSRPAGGLNTEAFF.

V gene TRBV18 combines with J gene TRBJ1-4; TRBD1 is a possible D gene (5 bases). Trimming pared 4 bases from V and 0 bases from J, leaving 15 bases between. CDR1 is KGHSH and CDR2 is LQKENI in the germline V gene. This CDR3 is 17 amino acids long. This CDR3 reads CASSRLGTAATNEKLFF. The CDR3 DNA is TGTGCCAGCTCACGCCTAGGGACGGCCGCAACTAATGAAAAACTGTTTTTT.

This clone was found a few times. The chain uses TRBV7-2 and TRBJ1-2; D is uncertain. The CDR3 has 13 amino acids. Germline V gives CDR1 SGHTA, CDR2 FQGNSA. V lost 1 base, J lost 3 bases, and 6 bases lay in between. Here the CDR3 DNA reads TGTGCCAGCAGCTTAGGGAAGGACTATGGCTACACCTTC. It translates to CASSLGKDYGYTF.

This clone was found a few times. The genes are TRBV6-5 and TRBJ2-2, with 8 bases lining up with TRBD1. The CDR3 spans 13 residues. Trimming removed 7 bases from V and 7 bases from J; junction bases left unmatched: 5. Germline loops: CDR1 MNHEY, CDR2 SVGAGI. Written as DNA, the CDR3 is TGTGCCAGCACCAGGACAGGGAGCGGGGAGCTGTTTTTT. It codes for CASTRTGSGELFF.

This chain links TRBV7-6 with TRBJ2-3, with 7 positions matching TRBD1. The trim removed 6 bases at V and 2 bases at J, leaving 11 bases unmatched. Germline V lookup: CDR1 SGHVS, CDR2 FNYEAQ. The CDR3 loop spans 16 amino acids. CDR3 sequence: CASRLGTAIPTDTQYF. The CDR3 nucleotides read TGTGCCAGCAGGCTTGGGACAGCTATACCCACAGATACGCAGTATTTT.

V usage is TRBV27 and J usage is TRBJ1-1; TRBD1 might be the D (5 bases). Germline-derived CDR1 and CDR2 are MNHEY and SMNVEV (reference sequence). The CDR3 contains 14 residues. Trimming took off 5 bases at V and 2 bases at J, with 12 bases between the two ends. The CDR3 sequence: CASSHGGVNTEAFF. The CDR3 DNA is TGTGCCAGCAGTCACGGGGGGGTAAACACTGAAGCTTTCTTT.

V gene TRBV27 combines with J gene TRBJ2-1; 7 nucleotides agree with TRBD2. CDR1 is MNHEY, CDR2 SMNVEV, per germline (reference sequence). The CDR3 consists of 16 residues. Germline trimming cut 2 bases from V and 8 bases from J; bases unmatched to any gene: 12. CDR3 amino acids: CASSLVLEGGPDEQFF. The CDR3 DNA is TGTGCCAGCAGTTTAGTCCTTGAGGGAGGGCCGGATGAGCAGTTCTTC.

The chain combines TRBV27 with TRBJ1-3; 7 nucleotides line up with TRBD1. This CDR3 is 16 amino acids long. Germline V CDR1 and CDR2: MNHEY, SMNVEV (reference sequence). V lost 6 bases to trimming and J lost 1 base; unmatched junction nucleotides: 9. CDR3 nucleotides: TGTGCCAGCAGCCTCCCACAGGGGAGGTCTGGAAACACCATATATTTT. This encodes CASSLPQGRSGNTIYF.